The source of this T cell receptor beta chain is a study of cytomegalovirus exposure and HLA in healthy donors (dated 2017 in TCRdb). Study-level background: An earlier analysis of under 600 of the donors reported roughly 270 Gb of sequence data and 117 million unique TCR beta sequences from about 200 million T cells. An early release that covered approximately 600 HLA-typed donors contained approximately 320 gigabases of sequencing data and 70 million to 100 million unique TCR sequences. Of the roughly 420 genotyped donors, approximately 80% were placed in the genetic ancestry cluster associated with self-reported Caucasian donors. The study was designed to test whether signatures of past pathogen exposure could be identified by cataloging public T cell receptors. The study profiled the T cell repertoires of some 610 subjects by immunosequencing and related them to cytomegalovirus serostatus. Along with the approximately 650-subject first cohort, a separate validation cohort of over a hundred different subjects was used. To predict cytomegalovirus infection status, the study brought together high-throughput TCR immunosequencing, statistical association of individual TCRs with disease status, and machine learning. To study patterns of TCR occurrence, a later analysis re-analyzed previously published TCR beta repertoires from 500 to 850 donors and added high-resolution HLA genotyping. Rather than drawing on any new phenotypic data, the later analysis identified candidate immune exposures from TCR beta sequences and the way those sequences occurred across donors. An earlier analysis of 587 of the donors applied high-throughput TCR beta sequencing to assess whether each TCR beta V gene segment acted as functional or pseudogenic. Donor age, sex, ethnicity and CMV serostatus were compiled together with the repertoire data. A later genetic analysis used genome-wide SNP genotypes for about 65% of the 666 donors, treating that subset as a discovery cohort. All discovery cohort repertoires had been generated using a single sequencing platform. Both class I and class II loci were covered by HLA typing, at four-digit resolution. The number of donors typed differed by locus, with 629-630 for A, B, C, DRB1 and DQB1, more than 500 for DQA1, over 600 for DPA1, and 400 to 490 for DPB1. Roughly five DR-DQ haplotypes were handled as single units for association and clustering because linkage in the cohort was strong. Across some 400 genotyped donors of the cohort, an average of roughly 250,000 unique TCR beta nucleotide sequences per donor were sequenced, and roughly 17% of those sequences were non-productive.

The library was produced with the immunoSEQ multiplex PCR assay. A mixture of 60 forward primers for TCR Vbeta segments and 13 reverse primers for TCR Jbeta segments was used in the multiplex PCR. Amplification of the CDR3 region of rearranged TCR beta genes was performed with a multiplex PCR assay on genomic DNA. Amplified TCR beta libraries were sequenced as 87-base-pair reads on the Illumina HiSeq System. The published analysis was carried out like this. A later analysis tallied 75 million to 85 million unique TCR beta chains across the 640 or so repertoires, and about 12 million of those chains were shared by two or more donors. Raw reads were error-corrected and collapsed into unique sequences with a nearest-neighbor algorithm that merged closely related sequences to remove PCR and sequencing errors. V, D and J gene segments were assigned by aligning CDR3 sequences to IMGT reference sequences. Each retained sequence needed at least a six-nucleotide match to both a V gene segment and a J gene segment. A rearrangement counted as productive if the CDR3 had no stop codons and remained in frame with V and J, and every other rearrangement counted as non-productive. CDR3 was defined by IMGT convention, running from the second conserved V-encoded cysteine to the conserved J-encoded phenylalanine. The earlier analysis of about 560 of the donors excluded any sequence lacking an unambiguous match to a single V gene segment. An earlier analysis of several hundred of the donors classified V segments as functional when productive rearrangements were above 56.7% and as segregating when the standard deviation between donors was above 5%. To diagnose cytomegalovirus status from the catalog of TCR beta chain sequences, a statistical classification framework was built. In a later analysis, TCR nucleotide sequences were compared against IMGT/GENE-DB human TR gene sequences so that V and J genes could be assigned. Using the TCRdist pipeline, a later analysis assigned CDR3 sequences along with most-parsimonious VDJ recombination scenarios. In a later analysis, each TCR beta chain was defined by its CDR3 amino acid sequence together with its V-gene family, and reads without a unique V-gene family were excluded. To address suspected cross-contamination and a sequencing artifact, a later analysis removed several hundred highly shared, low-generation-probability nucleotide sequences. For each public chain, a later analysis derived a clonal expansion index from normalized ranks of inferred template counts within each repertoire. Generation probabilities in a later analysis came from a VDJ recombination model fitted to out-of-frame rearrangements, and those results were checked against IGoR. Hypergeometric tests were used in a later analysis to score TCR-TCR, TCR-HLA and TCR-CMV co-occurrence, with a repertoire-size bias correction applied to the TCR pairs. A later analysis estimated false discovery rates by permuting HLA or CMV assignments 20 times. A later analysis grouped co-occurring TCRs with DBSCAN, adding TCRdist sequence similarity when clustering within HLA-allele-positive subsets. Co-occurrence clustering excluded repertoires with fewer than 30,000 or more than 120,000 public chains, plus five with anomalous nucleotide sharing. TCRdb obtained this table from immuneACCESS and retained in-frame rearrangements with V and J assigned. These tables miss some clones; where compared with another copy, unresolved V genes account for less than half of the shortfall, and the remainder is unexplained. V and J calls plus clone size are reproduced from that table; the DNA served to infer D and trimming. For this sample the table gives some 150,000 clones, of which over 80% were detected only once. The ten largest clonotypes hold less than 3.5% of the sample.

The CDR3 has 14 amino acids, counting the end cysteine and phenylalanine. Only CDR3 DNA is held: 42 bases, read in frame from base 1. V and J are truncated by 1 base and 2 bases respectively, leaving an intervening sequence of 9 bases. As encoded in the germline V gene, CDR1 is SGHRS while CDR2 is YFSETQ. The cohort comprised fewer than 700 healthy bone marrow donors. At the time of sampling, every cohort member was nominally healthy, though immune exposures that went unrecorded were likely present. The donor was CMV seronegative and belonged to the group of over 350 seronegative cohort members. Every donor gave a peripheral blood sample, and the peripheral blood mononuclear cells from that sample were used for TCR beta sequencing. Genomic DNA was extracted from the blood cell samples with the Qiagen DNeasy Blood Extraction Kit. About this clone: This clone's antigen is unknown. No quality values exist for individual bases; no much larger clone is one base distant.

Overall study outcomes, separate from this receptor: Correlated functional status among segregating V segments might be attributable to linkage disequilibrium, but an unknown experimental factor could not be ruled out. The study gave a list of roughly 150 TCR beta chains associated with cytomegalovirus. Because counts were too low, about 17 rarely observed V segments, including chromosome 9 orphons, were excluded from the earlier analysis of around 640 of the donors. Roughly uniform sequencing depth across donors was assumed in presence/absence analyses, although this assumption may not hold. In a later genetic analysis, fewer N-insertions in productive TCRs were reported among donors in an Asian-associated ancestry cluster than the roughly 710-donor mean. Because HLA typing was missing for some donors at each locus, association tests included only the typed subset. A later analysis reported that several top co-occurrence clusters appeared linked to parvovirus B19, influenza, CMV and Epstein-Barr virus. Only TCR beta chains were sequenced in this cohort, and the absence of alpha or paired-chain data limited detectable features. V-gene and J-gene trimming of TCR beta chains was associated with a missense DCLRE1C variant in a later genetic analysis, and the association was replicated in an independent cohort. In a later analysis, TCR association rates were found to vary across HLA loci, with the most associated TCRs seen for DRB1 alleles and the fewest for HLA-C alleles. In a later analysis, most CMV-associated TCR beta chains were found to appear HLA-restricted, with HLA associations seemingly driven largely by CMV exposure. In vitro tests confirmed that a few of the cytomegalovirus-associated TCR beta chains recognize cytomegalovirus antigens. When HLA alleles, especially DR and DQ, strongly co-occurred, attributing TCR associations to individual alleles was difficult. A further reported finding was that TCR beta sequences accurately predicted the HLA-A and HLA-B alleles for most subjects in the first cohort. Because the 87-base-pair reads could not distinguish some IMGT-functional V segments, including TRBV6-2 and TRBV6-3, those segments were excluded. A later analysis associated about 17,000 TCR beta sequences with specific HLA alleles at a false discovery rate of 0.05. In a later analysis, HLA-associated TCR beta chains showed more clonal expansion and lower generation probabilities than non-associated chains that were equally common. The sequencing pipeline was judged likely to have produced a cluster of highly shared sequence variants as a technical artifact. The authors suggested that the approach could potentially be extended to other disease states and immunological phenotypes. Most TCR sequences were seen in very few donors, while some public TCRs were found in many individuals. In both the original and validation cohorts, the classifier was reported to diagnose cytomegalovirus status with high specificity and sensitivity. CMV serostatus was the only immune exposure information available for the cohort. Broadly in line with IMGT annotations, most TCR beta V segments showed up in productive rearrangements about 87% or about 30% of the time in an earlier analysis of around 550 of the donors.

Sequenced input: PBMCs. The rearranged chain carries TRBV5-1 and TRBJ1-2; the D gene is perhaps TRBD1, from 5 matching bases. The TCR sequence derives from a woman aged 25 to 39 in good health and CMV-seronegative. The nucleotide sequence reads TGCGCCAGCAGCTTGTCAGGGTCGAACTATGGCTACACCTTC. Translated, it gives CASSLSGSNYGYTF.